This entry lists 25 T cell receptor beta chains sequenced from one sample in a study of blood T cell repertoires in COVID-19. TCRdb keeps only in-frame clones here, not all; method: immunoSEQ multiplex PCR. The sample includes around 120,000 clones, 79% of them seen just once. Sequences were obtained from peripheral blood. The origin of the receptors is a woman older than 75 with acute or convalescent COVID-19.

The chain carries TRBV6-5 and TRBJ2-3; 8 nucleotides line up with TRBD1. Germline CDR1 is MNHEY and CDR2 is SVGAGI. V trimming: 0 bases; J trimming: 1 base; junction bases outside the gene matches: 0. This CDR3 region has 15 residues. DNA of the CDR3: TGTGCCAGCAGTTACTCGGACAGGGGCACAGATACGCAGTATTTT. Its protein product is CASSYSDRGTDTQYF.

DNA for the CDR3: TGTGCCACCAGCAGAGACCCGCGGGCGCGGGATGAAAAACTGTTTTTT. Translating gives CATSRDPRARDEKLFF. V and J are TRBV15 and TRBJ1-4; D uncertain. Germline assignment: CDR1 LNHNV and CDR2 YYDKDF (reference sequence). Trimming removed 0 bases at V and 6 bases at J, with 14 bases between. CDR3 length equals 16 residues.

The chain has TRBV29-1 and TRBJ2-7, with 13 nucleotides matching TRBD2. Germline lookup yields CDR1 SQVTM and CDR2 ANQGSEA. Trimming removed 3 bases from V and 5 bases from J; junction bases left unmatched: 7. The CDR3 covers 15 residues. CDR3 region: CSVDMGLAGIHEQYF. As DNA, the CDR3 is TGCAGCGTTGACATGGGACTAGCGGGAATCCACGAGCAGTACTTC.

Details on this clone: The junction differs from germline at one of its ends, possibly a read error. This chain uses TRBV30 with TRBJ2-7; D gene ambiguous. The CDR3 consists of 10 residues. Per the germline V gene, CDR1 is GTSNPN and CDR2 is SVGIG (reference sequence). CDR3 DNA sequence: TGTGCCTCGATAGCCTACGGGCAGTACTTC. Amino acid sequence: CASIAYGQYF.

J is TRBJ2-7 and V is TRBV5-1, with 9 bases that match TRBD1. Germline V CDR1 and CDR2: SGHRS, YFSETQ. This CDR3 region has 15 residues. J lost 3 bases, V lost 0 bases, and 4 bases had no gene match. Here the CDR3 reads CASSLGTGDFYEQYF. The CDR3, as DNA: TGCGCCAGCAGCTTGGGGACAGGGGATTTCTACGAGCAGTACTTC.

This rearrangement joins TRBV2 to TRBJ1-2; TRBD1 matches at 11 bases. Germline CDR1 and CDR2: SNHLY and FYNNEI. The CDR3 has 13 residues. Trimming took 8 bases from V and 7 from J; bases not matched to a gene: 6. CDR3 amino acids: CASVGDRGFGYTF. The DNA for the CDR3 is TGTGCCAGCGTGGGGGACAGGGGGTTTGGCTACACCTTC. The full variable domain, its missing parts supplied by reference TRBV2 and TRBJ1-2, is EPEVTQTPSHQVTQMGQEVILRCVPISNHLYFYWYRQILGQKVEFLVSFYNNEISEKSEIFDDQFSVERPDGSNFTLKIRSTKLEDSAMYFCASVGDRGFGYTFGSGTRLTVV.

The rearrangement joins TRBV7-9 to TRBJ2-3, with 7 bases fitting TRBD1. J lost 1 base, V lost 5 bases, and 6 bases had no gene match. The CDR3 has 15 amino acids. Germline V lookup: CDR1 SEHNR, CDR2 FQNEAQ (reference sequence). In nucleotides, the CDR3 is TGTGCCAGCAGCAAGCAGGGGGTCGGCACAGATACGCAGTATTTT. Its translation: CASSKQGVGTDTQYF.

The chain couples TRBV3-1 (or the pseudogene TRBV3-2) to TRBJ1-1, with D perhaps TRBD1 (5 bases). Trimming pared 1 base from V and 4 bases from J, leaving 13 bases between. This CDR3 is 15 amino acids long. Germline loops: CDR1 LGHDT, CDR2 YNNKEL (reference sequence). CDR3 in DNA: TGTGCCAGCAGCCAAGGGGTGGGGGGAGGCACTGAAGCTTTCTTT. Translated: CASSQGVGGGTEAFF.

The chain employs TRBV6-1 and TRBJ1-2; D is possibly TRBD1 (5 bases). V dropped 3 bases and J dropped 12 bases, with 14 bases sitting between them. Germline CDR1 MNHNS, CDR2 SASEGT. The CDR3 sequence is 12 residues long. This CDR3 is CASSESTDPHTF. CDR3 coding DNA: TGTGCCAGCAGTGAGTCGACAGACCCCCACACCTTC.

This sequence joins TRBV19 and TRBJ2-5; a possible D gene is TRBD2 (6 bases). Looked up from germline, CDR1 is LNHDA and CDR2 is SQIVND (reference sequence). This CDR3 contains 13 residues. V gave up 4 bases and J gave up 4 bases, with 10 bases separating them. CDR3 sequence: CASSRGDGETQYF. The CDR3 nucleotides are TGTGCCAGTAGTAGGGGGGACGGAGAGACCCAGTACTTC. The whole variable domain, remainder taken from reference TRBV19 and TRBJ2-5, is DGGITQSPKYLFRKEGQNVTLSCEQNLNHDAMYWYRQDPGQGLRLIYYSQIVNDFQKGDIAEGYSVSREKKESFPLTVTSAQKNPTAFYLCASSRGDGETQYFGPGTRLLVL.

The chain has TRBV11-3 and TRBJ2-2; D gene ambiguous. Germline loops: CDR1 SGHNT, CDR2 YENEEA. The CDR3 is made up of 13 amino acids. V lost 1 base to trimming and J lost 6 bases, with 6 bases between them. CDR3 sequence: CASSLGVPGELFF. The CDR3 DNA reads TGTGCCAGCAGCTTAGGCGTCCCCGGGGAGCTGTTTTTT.

In its sample, this clone was seen once. V and J are TRBV23-1 and TRBJ2-3; weak D call: TRBD2 (6 bases). TRBV23-1 is recorded as an ORF, its role being uncertain. V was clipped by 4 bases and J by 0 bases, with 11 bases between them. The CDR3 loop spans 15 amino acids. CDR3 residues: CASSRRDLSTDTQYF. The CDR3, as DNA: TGCGCCAGCAGTCGGAGGGACCTTAGCACAGATACGCAGTATTTT.

The gene calls are TRBV7-3 and TRBJ1-2, with D maybe TRBD1 (5 bases). The germline CDR1 and CDR2 sequences are SGHTA and FQGTGA. The germline V and J ends were trimmed by 4 bases and 2 bases, with 8 bases remaining between them. The CDR3 contains 13 residues. As DNA, the CDR3 is TGTGCCAGCAGCTCAGACAGCAACTATGGCTACACCTTC. Encoded protein: CASSSDSNYGYTF.

This clone was counted between two and nine times. This rearrangement joins TRBV3-1 (or the pseudogene TRBV3-2) to TRBJ1-2; D is perhaps TRBD1 (6 bases). Germline V gene data show CDR1 as LGHDT and CDR2 as YNNKEL (reference sequence). V lost 2 bases and J 0 bases, leaving 10 bases between the germline ends. This CDR3 has 15 residues. The CDR3 reads CASSQSGVANYGYTF. The CDR3 DNA follows: TGTGCCAGCAGCCAATCAGGGGTCGCTAACTATGGCTACACCTTC.

The chain is built from TRBV28 and TRBJ1-2; D may be TRBD1 (6 bases). V gave up 5 bases and J gave up 1 base, with 14 bases separating them. This CDR3 is 15 amino acids long. Germline V gene lookup returns CDR1 MDHEN and CDR2 SYDVKM. The CDR3: CASSLTGHLNYGYTF. The CDR3 region has the DNA TGTGCCAGCAGTCTGACAGGCCACCTTAACTATGGCTACACCTTC.

The chain joins TRBV5-4 to TRBJ1-2; D is unclear. The ends were cut back, 4 bases at V and 4 bases at J, with 11 bases in the middle. CDR1 SGHNT and CDR2 YYREEE come from the germline V gene (reference sequence). The CDR3 loop spans 13 amino acids. CDR3 nucleotide sequence: TGTGCCAGCAGCATGGGCGTCGGCTATGGCTACACCTTC. Its translation is CASSMGVGYGYTF.

Turning to this clone: Sequence at one end of the junction differs from germline and may be a read error. The rearrangement uses TRBV29-1 and TRBJ1-2; 7 bases match TRBD1. The germline V gene has CDR1 SQVTM and CDR2 ANQGSEA. The CDR3 loop spans 12 amino acids. The CDR3 sequence: CAGIGTAYGYTF. The CDR3 nucleotides are TGTGCGGGGATAGGGACAGCCTATGGCTACACCTTC.

The chain combines TRBV14 with TRBJ1-1, with no clear D. With 0 bases removed from V and 1 base from J, the gap between germline ends came to 3 bases. The CDR3 sequence is 13 residues long. Germline V lookup: CDR1 SGHDN, CDR2 FVKESK. CDR3 residues: CASSQDRNTEAFF. In DNA form, the CDR3 reads TGTGCCAGCAGCCAAGATAGGAACACTGAAGCTTTCTTT.

This chain uses TRBV18 with TRBJ1-6; no clear D. Between the trimmed V and J ends, which lost 5 bases and 1 base, there was a span of 12 bases. The CDR3 contains 16 residues. Germline V CDR1 and CDR2: KGHSH, LQKENI. The CDR3 sequence: CASSTGIRSYNSPLHF. The CDR3 nucleotides are TGTGCCAGCTCAACCGGGATAAGGTCCTATAATTCACCCCTCCACTTT.

The chain carries TRBV7-9 and TRBJ1-5; D is undetermined. The CDR3 is 14 residues long. Germline V CDR1 and CDR2: SEHNR, FQNEAQ (reference sequence). Between the trimmed V and J ends, which lost 0 bases and 4 bases, there was a span of 7 bases. The CDR3: CASSLASGNQPQHF. The DNA of the CDR3 is TGTGCCAGCAGCTTAGCGAGCGGGAATCAGCCCCAGCATTTT. Together with reference TRBV7-9 and TRBJ1-5, the CDR3 gives the full variable domain: DTGVSQNPRHKITKRGQNVTFRCDPISEHNRLYWYRQTLGQGPEFLTYFQNEAQLEKSRLLSDRFSAERPKGSFSTLEIQRTEQGDSAMYLCASSLASGNQPQHFGDGTRLSIL.

This clone came up once. The CDR3 nucleotides read TGTGCCAGCAGCCCAGAGGGACTATACGAGCAGTACTTC. It specifies CASSPEGLYEQYF. J is TRBJ2-7 and V is TRBV7-2; 7 bases agree with TRBD2. Germline values: CDR1 SGHTA, CDR2 FQGNSA. V shed 5 bases and J 4 bases; nucleotides not matched to a gene: 5. The CDR3 is 13 amino acids.

This clone was picked up a small number of times. The chain employs TRBV29-1 and TRBJ1-1; D not certain. CDR3 size: 13 residues. V shed 4 bases and J shed 6 bases, with 15 bases lying between them. CDR1 and CDR2 (germline): SQVTM, ANQGSEA. The CDR3: CSVGEATQPEAFF. CDR3 nucleotides: TGCAGCGTTGGCGAGGCCACCCAGCCTGAAGCTTTCTTT.

The J gene is TRBJ2-1, the V gene TRBV10-3; D unresolved. The V and J ends lost 6 bases and 6 bases respectively, with 12 bases between them. The CDR3 sequence is 13 residues long. CDR1 ENHRY and CDR2 SYGVKD come from the germline V gene. CDR3 region: CAIRADWINEQFF. DNA of the CDR3: TGTGCCATCAGAGCTGACTGGATCAATGAGCAGTTCTTC.

The J gene is TRBJ2-1, the V gene TRBV24-1; D perhaps matches TRBD2 (5 bases). The germline V gene has CDR1 KGHDR and CDR2 SFDVKD. This CDR3 comprises 15 residues. V was shortened by 7 bases and J by 1 base, with 13 bases between the two germline ends. CDR3 region: CATSRDVGSYNEQFF. CDR3 DNA: TGTGCCACCAGCCGGGATGTCGGGTCCTACAATGAGCAGTTCTTC.

CDR3 residues: CASSLVLQNTEAFF. The DNA for the CDR3 is TGTGCCAGCAGCTTAGTGTTACAGAACACTGAAGCTTTCTTT. The chain recombines TRBV7-8 with TRBJ1-1; D gene ambiguous. V was trimmed by 1 base and J by 1 base, leaving 7 bases between them. CDR3 length: 14 residues. CDR1 is SGHVS, CDR2 FQNEAQ, per germline.